This entry lists 10 T cell receptor beta chains sequenced from one sample in a study of blood T cell repertoires in COVID-19. Libraries were prepared by immunoSEQ multiplex PCR; TCRdb keeps only in-frame clonotypes and omits some of them. Of about 170,000 clones in the sample, about 88% were seen once. The source material was peripheral blood. Receptors were obtained from a woman aged 80 or older in a cohort sampled during active or convalescent COVID-19.

This rearrangement joins TRBV6-2 or TRBV6-3 to TRBJ1-2, with 11 bases lining up with TRBD1. Germline-derived CDR1 and CDR2 are MNHEY and SVGEGT. The CDR3 extends over 14 amino acids. After removal of 6 bases from V and 13 bases from J, the junction contained 13 bases not matched to a gene. The CDR3 spells CASSRTGGAKVPTF. In nucleotides, the CDR3 is TGTGCCAGCAGCCGGACAGGGGGCGCGAAGGTACCCACCTTC.

The chain links TRBV14 to TRBJ1-1, with a possible D match to TRBD1 (5 bases). Per the germline V gene, CDR1 is SGHDN and CDR2 is FVKESK. V was pared by 1 base and J by 6 bases, with 9 bases between. The CDR3 totals 13 residues. The CDR3 region has the DNA TGTGCCAGCAGCCAAGTTAGGGGCCCTGAAGCTTTCTTT. This encodes CASSQVRGPEAFF.

The chain employs TRBV24-1 and TRBJ2-1, with 11 bases matching TRBD2. V was pared by 1 base and J by 2 bases, with 9 bases of the junction left unmatched. The germline gives CDR1 KGHDR, CDR2 SFDVKD. The CDR3 covers 19 residues. Written as DNA, the CDR3 is TGTGCCACCAGTGATTTAAGAACTAGCGGGAGCCAAACCTACAATGAGCAGTTCTTC. This translates into CATSDLRTSGSQTYNEQFF.

This clone was seen only once. CDR3: CASSLSPQQKNIQYF. CDR3 DNA: TGTGCCAGCAGCTTATCCCCCCAACAGAAAAACATTCAGTACTTC. The rearrangement uses TRBV5-5 and TRBJ2-4; D remains ambiguous. Per the germline V gene, CDR1 is SGHKS and CDR2 is YYEKEE (reference sequence). Trimming pared 2 bases from V and 4 bases from J, leaving 13 bases between. The CDR3 sequence is 15 residues long.

The chain uses TRBV19 and TRBJ2-3; the D gene is possibly TRBD2 (6 bases). Germline V gives CDR1 LNHDA, CDR2 SQIVND (reference sequence). Trimming removed 6 bases at V and 1 base at J, with 8 bases between. The CDR3 sequence is 13 residues long. The DNA of the CDR3 is TGTGCCAGTAGATGGGGGGGCACAGATACGCAGTATTTT. This gives the protein CASRWGGTDTQYF.

This clone was counted once. The chain combines TRBV27 with TRBJ1-2; TRBD1 might be the D (6 bases). The V gene lost 3 bases and the J gene lost 2 bases, with 13 bases spanning the gap. This CDR3 spans 15 amino acids. The germline CDR1 and CDR2 sequences are MNHEY and SMNVEV (reference sequence). The CDR3 DNA follows: TGTGCCAGCAGTTTTAGAGCCGGGACAAACTATGGCTACACCTTC. Amino acids: CASSFRAGTNYGYTF.

This chain connects TRBV19 to TRBJ1-1, with no clear D. CDR1 is LNHDA, CDR2 SQIVND, per germline (reference sequence). The CDR3 spans 14 residues. The V gene lost 4 bases and the J gene lost 0 bases, with 9 bases spanning the gap. DNA of the CDR3: TGTGCCAGTAGTAAGCAGGTCATGAACACTGAAGCTTTCTTT. It specifies CASSKQVMNTEAFF.

The V call is TRBV5-1, the J call TRBJ2-5, with 8 bases lining up with TRBD2. Germline values: CDR1 SGHRS, CDR2 YFSETQ. Trimming cost V 3 bases and J 1 base; bases outside gene matches: 2. The length of the CDR3 is 14 residues. The CDR3 reads CASSSGTSQETQYF. CDR3 sequence (DNA): TGCGCCAGCAGCTCCGGGACTAGCCAAGAGACCCAGTACTTC.

The J gene is TRBJ2-7, the V gene TRBV29-1; TRBD1 agrees at 7 bases. The germline gives CDR1 SQVTM, CDR2 ANQGSEA. The CDR3 contains 13 residues. V dropped 6 bases and J dropped 3; count of bases not matched to a gene: 8. The CDR3 DNA sequence: TGCAGCGTGCCGCCGGGACAGTACTACGAGCAGTACTTC. It specifies CSVPPGQYYEQYF.

V and J are TRBV10-3 and TRBJ2-3, with D unclear. The CDR3 extends over 14 amino acids. Per the germline V gene, CDR1 is ENHRY and CDR2 is SYGVKD. V lost 3 bases and J lost 2, with 9 bases in between. The CDR3 coding sequence is TGTGCCATCAGTGATGGCGGTTCCACAGATACGCAGTATTTT. The encoded protein is CAISDGGSTDTQYF.